This T cell receptor (beta chain) was recovered during a study of neurological immune-mediated disorders. The germline V gene has CDR1 DFQATT and CDR2 SNEGSKA (reference sequence). The CDR3 consists of 12 residues. The V end was cut by 1 base, the J end by 3 bases, with 6 bases between. cDNA synthesis was performed by 5'RACE with 10-nucleotide random UMIs. TCRdb re-called the 5' RACE reads with MiXCR, one entry per CDR3 protein. Here the sample spans about 74,000 distinct CDR3 sequences, around 5% being singletons. This clonotype has at least ten counts. Source material: PBMCs. V and J are TRBV20-1 and TRBJ1-1; no definite D call. This receptor was taken from a young man with multiple sclerosis. CDR3: CSARVGDTEAFF. CDR3 sequence (DNA): TGCAGTGCTAGAGTTGGGGACACTGAAGCTTTCTTT.